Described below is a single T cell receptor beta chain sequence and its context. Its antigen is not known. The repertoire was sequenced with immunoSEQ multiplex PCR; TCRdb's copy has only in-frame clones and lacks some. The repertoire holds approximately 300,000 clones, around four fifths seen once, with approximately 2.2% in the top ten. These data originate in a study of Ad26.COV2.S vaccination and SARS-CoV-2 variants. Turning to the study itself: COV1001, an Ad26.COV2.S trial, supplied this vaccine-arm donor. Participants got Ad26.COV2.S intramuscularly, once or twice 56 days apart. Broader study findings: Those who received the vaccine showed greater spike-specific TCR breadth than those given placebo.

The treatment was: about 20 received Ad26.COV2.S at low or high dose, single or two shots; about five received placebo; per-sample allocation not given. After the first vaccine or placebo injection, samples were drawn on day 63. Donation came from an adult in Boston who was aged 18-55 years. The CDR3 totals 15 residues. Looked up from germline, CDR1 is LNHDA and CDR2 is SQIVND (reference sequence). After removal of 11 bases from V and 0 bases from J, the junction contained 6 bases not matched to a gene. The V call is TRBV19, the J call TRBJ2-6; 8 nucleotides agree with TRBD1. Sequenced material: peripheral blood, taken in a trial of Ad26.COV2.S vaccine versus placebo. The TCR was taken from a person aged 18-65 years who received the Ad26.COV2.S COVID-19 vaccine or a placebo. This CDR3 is CAGTGGPSGANVLTF. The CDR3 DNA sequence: TGTGCCGGTACAGGGGGACCCTCTGGGGCCAACGTCCTGACTTTC.